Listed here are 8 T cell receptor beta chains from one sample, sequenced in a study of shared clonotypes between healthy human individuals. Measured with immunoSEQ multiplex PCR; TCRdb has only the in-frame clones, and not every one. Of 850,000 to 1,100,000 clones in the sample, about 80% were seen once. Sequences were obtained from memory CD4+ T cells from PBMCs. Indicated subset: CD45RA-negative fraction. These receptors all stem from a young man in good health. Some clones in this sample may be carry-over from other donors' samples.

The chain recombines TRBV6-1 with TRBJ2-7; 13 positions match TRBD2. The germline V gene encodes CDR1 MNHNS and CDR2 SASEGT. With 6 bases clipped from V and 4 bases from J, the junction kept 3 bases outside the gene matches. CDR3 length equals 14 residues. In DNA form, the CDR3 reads TGTGCCAGCAGGGGGACTAGCGGGATGTACGAGCAGTACTTC. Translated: CASRGTSGMYEQYF.

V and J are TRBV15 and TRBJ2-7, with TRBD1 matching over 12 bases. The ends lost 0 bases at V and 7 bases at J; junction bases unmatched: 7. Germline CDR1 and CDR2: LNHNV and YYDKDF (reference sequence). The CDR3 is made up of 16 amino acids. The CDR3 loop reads CATSRDTGTGGEEQYF. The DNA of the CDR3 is TGTGCCACCAGCAGAGACACCGGGACAGGGGGCGAAGAGCAGTACTTC.

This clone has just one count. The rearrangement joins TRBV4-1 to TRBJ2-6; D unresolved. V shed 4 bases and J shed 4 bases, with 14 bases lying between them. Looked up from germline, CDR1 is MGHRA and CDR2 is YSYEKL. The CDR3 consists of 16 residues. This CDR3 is CASSPFLLPGANVLTF. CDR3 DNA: TGCGCCAGCAGCCCCTTTCTACTCCCCGGGGCCAACGTCCTGACTTTC.

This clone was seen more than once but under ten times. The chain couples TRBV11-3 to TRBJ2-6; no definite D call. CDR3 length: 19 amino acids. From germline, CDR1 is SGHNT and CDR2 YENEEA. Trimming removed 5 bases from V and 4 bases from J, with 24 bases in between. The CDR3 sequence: CASSTPTPGRYTGANVLTF. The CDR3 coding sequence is TGTGCCAGCAGCACGCCAACTCCGGGTCGTTATACCGGGGCCAACGTCCTGACTTTC.

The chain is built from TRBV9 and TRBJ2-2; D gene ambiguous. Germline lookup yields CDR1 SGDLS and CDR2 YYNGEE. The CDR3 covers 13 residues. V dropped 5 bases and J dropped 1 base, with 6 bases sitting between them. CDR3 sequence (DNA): TGTGCCAGCAGGTCTTGGAACACCGGGGAGCTGTTTTTT. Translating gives CASRSWNTGELFF. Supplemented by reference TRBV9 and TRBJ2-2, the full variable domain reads DSGVTQTPKHLITATGQRVTLRCSPRSGDLSVYWYQQSLDQGLQFLIQYYNGEERAKGNILERFSAQQFPDLHSELNLSSLELGDSALYFCASRSWNTGELFFGEGSRLTVL.

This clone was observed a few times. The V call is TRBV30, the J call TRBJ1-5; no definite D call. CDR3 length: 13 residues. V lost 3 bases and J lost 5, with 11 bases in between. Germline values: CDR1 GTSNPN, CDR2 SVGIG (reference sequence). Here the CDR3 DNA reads TGTGCCTGGAGCAAACAGTTGGATCAGCCCCAGCATTTT. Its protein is CAWSKQLDQPQHF.

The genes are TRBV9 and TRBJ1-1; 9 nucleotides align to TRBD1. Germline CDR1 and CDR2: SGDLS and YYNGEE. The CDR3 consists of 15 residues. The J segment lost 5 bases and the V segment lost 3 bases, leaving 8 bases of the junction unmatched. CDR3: CASSANRGRMTEAFF. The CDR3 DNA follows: TGTGCCAGCAGCGCAAACAGGGGGCGCATGACTGAAGCTTTCTTT.

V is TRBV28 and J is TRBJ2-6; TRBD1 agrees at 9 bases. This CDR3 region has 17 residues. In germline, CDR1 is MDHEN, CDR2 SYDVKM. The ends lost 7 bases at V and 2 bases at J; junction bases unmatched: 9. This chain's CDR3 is CASTPDRGLPGANVLTF. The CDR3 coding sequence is TGTGCCAGCACGCCGGACAGGGGCCTTCCTGGGGCCAACGTCCTGACTTTC.